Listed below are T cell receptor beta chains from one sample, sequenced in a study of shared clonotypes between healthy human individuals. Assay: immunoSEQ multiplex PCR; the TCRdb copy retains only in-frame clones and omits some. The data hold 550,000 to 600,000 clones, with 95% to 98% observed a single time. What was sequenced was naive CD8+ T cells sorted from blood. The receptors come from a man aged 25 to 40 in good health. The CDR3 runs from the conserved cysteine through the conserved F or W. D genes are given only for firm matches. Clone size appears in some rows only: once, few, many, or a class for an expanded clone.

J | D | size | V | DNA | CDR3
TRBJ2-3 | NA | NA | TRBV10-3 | TGTGCCATCAGTGCGATAGAACGCACAGATACGCAGTATTTT | CAISAIERTDTQYF
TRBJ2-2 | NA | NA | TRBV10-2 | TGCGCCAGCAGGAGAGGAGGGAACACCGGGGAGCTGTTTTTT | CASRRGGNTGELFF
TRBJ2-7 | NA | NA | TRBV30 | TGTGCCTGGAGTGAAAGCTATGAGCAGTACTTC | CAWSESYEQYF
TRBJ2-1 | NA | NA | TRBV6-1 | TGTGCCAGCAGTGACACGTGGGGCAATGAGCAGTTCTTC | CASSDTWGNEQFF
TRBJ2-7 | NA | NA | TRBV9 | TGTGCCAGCAAACCCTCTCCAGCCCTCTACGAGCAGTACTTC | CASKPSPALYEQYF
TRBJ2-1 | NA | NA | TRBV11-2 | TGTGCCAGCAGCACCTTCTACAATGAGCAGTTCTTC | CASSTFYNEQFF
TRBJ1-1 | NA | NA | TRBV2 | TGTGCCAGCAGCAGCTCGGGACCGACAATGAACACTGAAGCTTTCTTT | CASSSSGPTMNTEAFF
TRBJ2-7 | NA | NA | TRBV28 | TGTGCCAGCAGACCGGTCGGGATCTCCTACGAGCAGTACTTC | CASRPVGISYEQYF
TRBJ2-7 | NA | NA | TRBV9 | TGTGCCAGCAGCGTAGCTCCCGGGACGATCTACGAGCAGTACTTC | CASSVAPGTIYEQYF
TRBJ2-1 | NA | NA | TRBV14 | TGTGCCAGCAGCCGCCTTCTGAGAAGGGGAGATTCCAATGAGCAGTTCTTC | CASSRLLRRGDSNEQFF
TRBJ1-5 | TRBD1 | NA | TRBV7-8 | TGTGCCAGCCGGATGGGTCCGCAGGGGGCGTCCAATCAGCCCCAGCATTTT | CASRMGPQGASNQPQHF
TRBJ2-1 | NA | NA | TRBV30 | TGTGCCTCAGACTCCTACAATGAGCAGTTCTTC | CASDSYNEQFF
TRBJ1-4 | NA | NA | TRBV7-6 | TGTGCCAGCAGCGGGGCAGGCGGGTACTATGAAAAACTGTTTTTT | CASSGAGGYYEKLFF
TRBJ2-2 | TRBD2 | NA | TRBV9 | TGTGCCAGCAGCGGGCCCGGACCCGGGACTAGCGGGAGAATAGCCGGGGAGCTGTTTTTT | CASSGPGPGTSGRIAGELFF
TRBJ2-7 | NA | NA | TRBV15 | TGTGCCACCAGCGTAGCGCTCACCTACGAGCAGTACTTC | CATSVALTYEQYF
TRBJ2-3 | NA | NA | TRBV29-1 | TGCAGCGTTGAAGGGCGCGGAGGAAGCACAGATACGCAGTATTTT | CSVEGRGGSTDTQYF
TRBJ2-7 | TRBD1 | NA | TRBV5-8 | TGTGCCAGCAGCCCCTACAGGGGACCGATCTACGAGCAGTACTTC | CASSPYRGPIYEQYF
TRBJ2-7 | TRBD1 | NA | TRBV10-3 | TGTGCCATCAGTGAGCTCCATGGGACAGGGACAAGTGACGAGCAGTACTTC | CAISELHGTGTSDEQYF
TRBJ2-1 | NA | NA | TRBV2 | TGTGCCAGCAGTGTGGGGAAGAGCTCCTACAATGAGCAGTTCTTC | CASSVGKSSYNEQFF
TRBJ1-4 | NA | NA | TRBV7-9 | TGTGCCAGCAGCCCGACCCGGCCCCCCGGTAATGAAAAACTGTTTTTT | CASSPTRPPGNEKLFF
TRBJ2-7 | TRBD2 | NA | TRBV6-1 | TGTGCCAGCAGTGCACGACTAGCGTTGTACGAGCAGTACTTC | CASSARLALYEQYF
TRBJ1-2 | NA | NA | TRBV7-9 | TGTGCCAGCAGCTCGGCTGTGCAGGGCGCCTACACCTTC | CASSSAVQGAYTF
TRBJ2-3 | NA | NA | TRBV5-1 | TGCGCCAGCAGCTTCCGGGACAGCACAGATACGCAGTATTTT | CASSFRDSTDTQYF
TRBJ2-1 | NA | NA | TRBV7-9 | TGTGCCAGCAGCTTCAAGACAGCCGCCTACAATGAGCAGTTCTTC | CASSFKTAAYNEQFF
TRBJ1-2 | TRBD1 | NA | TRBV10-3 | TGTGCCATCAGCGGACAGGGCTGGGACTATGGCTACACCTTC | CAISGQGWDYGYTF
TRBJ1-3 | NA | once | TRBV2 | TGTGCCAGCAGTGAGGGGTGGCCTGGAAACACCATATATTTT | CASSEGWPGNTIYF
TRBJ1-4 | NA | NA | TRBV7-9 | TGTGCCAGCGGCCGCACAGGCTCAACGCTTAATGAAAAACTGTTTTTT | CASGRTGSTLNEKLFF
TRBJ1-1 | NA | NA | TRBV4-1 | TGCGCCAGCAGCCAAGCAGGCCTTGAAGCTTTCTTT | CASSQAGLEAFF
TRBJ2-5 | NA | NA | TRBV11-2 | TGTGCCAGCAGCCCGCGGAACAGGGACCAAGAGACCCAGTACTTC | CASSPRNRDQETQYF
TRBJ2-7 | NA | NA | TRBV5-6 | TGTGCCAGCAGCTTGGTAGACTCAGCCTACGAGCAGTACTTC | CASSLVDSAYEQYF
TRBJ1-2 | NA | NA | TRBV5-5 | TGTGCCAGCAGCTTGGCAGGGGACAACTATGGCTACACCTTC | CASSLAGDNYGYTF
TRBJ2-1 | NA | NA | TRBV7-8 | TGTGCCAGCAGCTTAGGACAAGACAGTTACTATTACAATGAGCAGTTCTTC | CASSLGQDSYYYNEQFF
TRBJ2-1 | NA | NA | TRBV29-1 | TGCAGCGTTTCGCAGTCCTCCTACAATGAGCAGTTCTTC | CSVSQSSYNEQFF
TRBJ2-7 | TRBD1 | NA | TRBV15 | TGTGCCACCAGCAGTCCGGGACAGGGGACCAGCTCCTACGAGCAGTACTTC | CATSSPGQGTSSYEQYF
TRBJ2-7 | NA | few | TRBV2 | TGTGCCAGCAGTGGGAGCTACGAGCAGTACTTC | CASSGSYEQYF
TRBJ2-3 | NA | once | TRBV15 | TGTGCCACCAGCGGGACTAGCACAGATACGCAGTATTTT | CATSGTSTDTQYF
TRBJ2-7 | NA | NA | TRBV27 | TGTGCCAGCAGTCCATCCGCATGGGGCCACGAGCAGTACTTC | CASSPSAWGHEQYF